The source of this TCR beta chain is a study of T cells in Graves' hyperthyroidism and ophthalmopathy. The CDR3 regions of TCR beta were amplified from RNA transcripts. The HTBI primer set was used in a first-round RT-PCR of the TCR CDR3. Using its own MiXCR run on the multiplex PCR reads, TCRdb lists one record per CDR3 protein. The table lists roughly 570,000 distinct CDR3 sequences, more than 15% of them singletons. Between the trimmed V and J ends, which lost 0 bases and 3 bases, there was a span of 27 bases. The germline V gene has CDR1 LGHNA and CDR2 YSLEER. The CDR3 covers 21 residues. Sequencing was carried out using blood. V is TRBV4-3 and J is TRBJ2-1; possible D gene TRBD2, 6 bases. The sequence derives from a woman in her 30s with Graves' hyperthyroidism. The CDR3 DNA sequence: TGCGCCAGCAGCCAAGATGTGCAGGTTGCGGGACGCTTCGACCTCTACAATGAGCAGTTCTTC. Its translation is CASSQDVQVAGRFDLYNEQFF.